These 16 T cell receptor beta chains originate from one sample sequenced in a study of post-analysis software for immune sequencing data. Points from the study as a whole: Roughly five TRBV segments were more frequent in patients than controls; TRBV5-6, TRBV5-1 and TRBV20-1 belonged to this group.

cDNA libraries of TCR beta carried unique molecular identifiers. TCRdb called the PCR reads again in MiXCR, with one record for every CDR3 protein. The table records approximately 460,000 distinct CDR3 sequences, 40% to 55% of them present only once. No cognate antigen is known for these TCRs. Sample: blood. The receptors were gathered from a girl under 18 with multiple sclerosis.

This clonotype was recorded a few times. CDR3 bases: TGCAGTACCGGACTAGCGGGAGTTAGCGGGCAGTACTTC. The encoded protein is CSTGLAGVSGQYF. V is TRBV20-1 and J is TRBJ2-7; TRBD2 matches 13 bases. The CDR3 runs 13 residues. Trimming removed 8 bases from V and 9 bases from J; junction bases left unmatched: 10. Looked up from germline, CDR1 is DFQATT and CDR2 is SNEGSKA (reference sequence).

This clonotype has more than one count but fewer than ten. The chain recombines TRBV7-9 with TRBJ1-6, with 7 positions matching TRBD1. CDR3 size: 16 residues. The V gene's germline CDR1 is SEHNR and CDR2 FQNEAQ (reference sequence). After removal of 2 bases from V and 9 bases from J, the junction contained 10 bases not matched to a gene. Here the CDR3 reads CASSLRGTANFSPLHF. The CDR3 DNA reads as TGTGCCAGCAGCTTAAGGGGGACAGCTAATTTTTCACCCCTCCACTTT.

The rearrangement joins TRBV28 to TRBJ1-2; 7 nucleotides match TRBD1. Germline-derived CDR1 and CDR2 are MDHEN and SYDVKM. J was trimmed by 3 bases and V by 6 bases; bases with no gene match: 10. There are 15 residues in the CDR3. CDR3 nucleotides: TGTGCCAGCAGGCCTGGGACAGCAGATGACTATGGCTACACCTTC. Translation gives CASRPGTADDYGYTF.

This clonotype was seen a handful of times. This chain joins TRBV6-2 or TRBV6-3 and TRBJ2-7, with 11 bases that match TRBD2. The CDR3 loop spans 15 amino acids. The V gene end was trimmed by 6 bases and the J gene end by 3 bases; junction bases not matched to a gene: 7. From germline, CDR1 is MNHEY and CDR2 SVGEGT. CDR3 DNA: TGTGCCAGCAGCCTCCTAGCGGGAGGACTCTACGAGCAGTACTTC. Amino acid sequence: CASSLLAGGLYEQYF.

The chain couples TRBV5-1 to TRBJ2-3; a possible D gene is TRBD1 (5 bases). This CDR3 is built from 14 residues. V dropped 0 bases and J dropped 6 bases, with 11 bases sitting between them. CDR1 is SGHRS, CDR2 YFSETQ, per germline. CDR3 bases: TGCGCCAGCAGCTTGGTAGACAGCGACGATACGCAGTATTTT. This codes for CASSLVDSDDTQYF.

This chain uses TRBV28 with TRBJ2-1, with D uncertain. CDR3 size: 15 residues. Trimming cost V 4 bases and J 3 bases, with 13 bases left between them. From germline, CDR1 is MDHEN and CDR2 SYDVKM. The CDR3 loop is CASSSPVPFYNEQFF. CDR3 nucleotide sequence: TGTGCCAGCAGTTCCCCAGTTCCCTTCTACAATGAGCAGTTCTTC. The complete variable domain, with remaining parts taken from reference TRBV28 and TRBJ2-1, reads DVKVTQSSRYLVKRTGEKVFLECVQDMDHENMFWYRQDPGLGLRLIYFSYDVKMKEKGDIPEGYSVSREKKERFSLILESASTNQTSMYLCASSSPVPFYNEQFFGPGTRLTVL.

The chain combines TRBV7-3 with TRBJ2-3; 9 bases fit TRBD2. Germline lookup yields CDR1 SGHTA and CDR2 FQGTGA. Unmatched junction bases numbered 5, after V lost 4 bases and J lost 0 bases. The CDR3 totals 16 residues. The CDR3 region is CASSSLAGTSTDTQYF. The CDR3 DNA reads TGTGCCAGCAGCTCCCTAGCGGGAACAAGCACAGATACGCAGTATTTT.

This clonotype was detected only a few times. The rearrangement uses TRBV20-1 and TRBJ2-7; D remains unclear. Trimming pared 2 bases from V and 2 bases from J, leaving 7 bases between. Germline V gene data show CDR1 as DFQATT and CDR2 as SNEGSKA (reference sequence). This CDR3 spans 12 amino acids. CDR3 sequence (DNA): TGCAGTGCTAGAAGTCTGGCCTACGAGCAGTACTTC. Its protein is CSARSLAYEQYF.

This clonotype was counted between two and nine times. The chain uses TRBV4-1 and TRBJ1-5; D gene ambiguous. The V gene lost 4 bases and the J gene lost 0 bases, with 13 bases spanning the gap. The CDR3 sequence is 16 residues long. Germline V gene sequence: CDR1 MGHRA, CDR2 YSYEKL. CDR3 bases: TGCGCCAGCAGCCCCAGAGACATCGATAGCAATCAGCCCCAGCATTTT. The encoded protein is CASSPRDIDSNQPQHF.

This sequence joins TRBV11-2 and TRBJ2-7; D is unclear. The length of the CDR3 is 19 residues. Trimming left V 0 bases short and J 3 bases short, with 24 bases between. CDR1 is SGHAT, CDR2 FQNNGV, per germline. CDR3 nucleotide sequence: TGTGCCAGCAGCTTAGATGAGATCGGAGAGTACGGTCCCGGCTACGAGCAGTACTTC. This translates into CASSLDEIGEYGPGYEQYF.

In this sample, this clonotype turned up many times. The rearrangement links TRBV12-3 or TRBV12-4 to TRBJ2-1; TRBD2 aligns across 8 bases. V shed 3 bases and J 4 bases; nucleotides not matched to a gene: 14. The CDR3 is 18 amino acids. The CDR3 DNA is TGTGCCAGCAGTTTTACACGATCGGCGGGAGGCCCTTACAATGAGCAGTTCTTC. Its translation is CASSFTRSAGGPYNEQFF.

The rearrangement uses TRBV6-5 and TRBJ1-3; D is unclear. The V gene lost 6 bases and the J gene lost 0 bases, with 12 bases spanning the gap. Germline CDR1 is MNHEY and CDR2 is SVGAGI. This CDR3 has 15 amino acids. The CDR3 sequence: CASSRTQVSGNTIYF. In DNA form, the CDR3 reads TGTGCCAGCAGCCGGACTCAGGTCTCTGGAAACACCATATATTTT.

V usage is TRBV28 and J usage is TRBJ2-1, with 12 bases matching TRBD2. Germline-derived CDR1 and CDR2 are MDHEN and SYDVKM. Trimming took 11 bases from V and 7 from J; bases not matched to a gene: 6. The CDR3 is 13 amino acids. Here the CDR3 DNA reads TGTGCCGCGACTAGCGGGAGCGAGAATGAGCAGTTCTTC. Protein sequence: CAATSGSENEQFF.

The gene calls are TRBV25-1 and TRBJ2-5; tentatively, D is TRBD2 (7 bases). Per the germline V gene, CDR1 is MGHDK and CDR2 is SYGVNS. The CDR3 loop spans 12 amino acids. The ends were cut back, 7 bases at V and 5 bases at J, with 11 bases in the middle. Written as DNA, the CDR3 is TGTGCCAGCAAGGGGGGGACGGAGACCCAGTACTTC. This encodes CASKGGTETQYF. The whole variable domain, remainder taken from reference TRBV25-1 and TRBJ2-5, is EADIYQTPRYLVIGTGKKITLECSQTMGHDKMYWYQQDPGMELHLIHYSYGVNSTEKGDLSSESTVSRIRTEHFPLTLESARPSHTSQYLCASKGGTETQYFGPGTRLLVL.

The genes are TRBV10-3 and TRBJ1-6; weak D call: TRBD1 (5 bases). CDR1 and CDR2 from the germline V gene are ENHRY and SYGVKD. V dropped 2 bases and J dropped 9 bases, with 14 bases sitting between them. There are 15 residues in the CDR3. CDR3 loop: CAISEGGGRSSPLHF. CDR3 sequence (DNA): TGTGCCATCAGTGAGGGGGGGGGAAGAAGTTCACCCCTCCACTTT.

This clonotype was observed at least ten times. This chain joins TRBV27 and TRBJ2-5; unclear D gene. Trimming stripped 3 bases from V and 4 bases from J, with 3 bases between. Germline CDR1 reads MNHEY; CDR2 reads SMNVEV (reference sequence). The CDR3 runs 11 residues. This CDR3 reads CASSFRETQYF. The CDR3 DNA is TGTGCCAGCAGTTTCCGAGAGACCCAGTACTTC.